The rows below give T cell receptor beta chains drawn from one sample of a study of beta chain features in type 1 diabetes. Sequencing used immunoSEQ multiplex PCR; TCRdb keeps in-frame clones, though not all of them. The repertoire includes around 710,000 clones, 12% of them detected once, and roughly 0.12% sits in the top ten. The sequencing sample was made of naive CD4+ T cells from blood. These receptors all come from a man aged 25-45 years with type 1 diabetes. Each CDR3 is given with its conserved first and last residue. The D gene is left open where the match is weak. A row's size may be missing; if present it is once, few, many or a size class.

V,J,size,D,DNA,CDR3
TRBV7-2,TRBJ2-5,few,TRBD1,TGTGCCAGCAGCTTAGCGTCGGGACAGCAAGAGACCCAGTACTTC,CASSLASGQQETQYF
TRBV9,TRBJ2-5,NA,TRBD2,TGTGCCAGCAGCGTAGGCGATAGCGGGGGAGAGACCCAGTACTTC,CASSVGDSGGETQYF
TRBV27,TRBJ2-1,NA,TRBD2,TGTGCCAGCAGTTTATTCCGGGGGGGAAACTACAATGAGCAGTTCTTC,CASSLFRGGNYNEQFF
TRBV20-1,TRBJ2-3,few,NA,TGCAGTGCTAGGGGACTAGATACGCAGTATTTT,CSARGLDTQYF
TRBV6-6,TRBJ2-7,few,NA,TGTGCCAGCAGTCAAGGACAGTTTATCGGCGAGCAGTACTTC,CASSQGQFIGEQYF
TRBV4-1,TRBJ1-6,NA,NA,TGCGCCAGCAGCCAGGAGAGGGGTTTATATAATTCACCCCTCCACTTT,CASSQERGLYNSPLHF
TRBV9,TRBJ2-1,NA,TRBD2,TGTGCCAGCAGCGTAGGACTAGCGGGGAACAATGAGCAGTTCTTC,CASSVGLAGNNEQFF
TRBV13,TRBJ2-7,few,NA,TGTGCCAGCAGCAACAGCCAATATTTCTACGAGCAGTACTTC,CASSNSQYFYEQYF
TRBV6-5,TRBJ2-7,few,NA,TGTGCCAGCACCACCCAACAGGGACTCTTTTCCGAGCAGTACTTC,CASTTQQGLFSEQYF
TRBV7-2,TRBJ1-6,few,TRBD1,TGTGCCAGCAGCTTAGAAGGCCGGACAGGGGATTATAATTCACCCCTCCACTTT,CASSLEGRTGDYNSPLHF
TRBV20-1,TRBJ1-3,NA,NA,TGCAGTGCTAGGAGTGGAAACACCATATATTTT,CSARSGNTIYF
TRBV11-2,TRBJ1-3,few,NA,TGTGCCAGCAGCCCGAAAGGAAACACCATATATTTT,CASSPKGNTIYF
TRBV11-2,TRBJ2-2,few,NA,TGTGCCAGCAAGCAGGGTGTAGGCACCGGGGAGCTGTTTTTT,CASKQGVGTGELFF
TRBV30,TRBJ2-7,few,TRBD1,TGTGCCTGGAGTGGCCTGACAGGGTTCGAGCAGTACTTC,CAWSGLTGFEQYF
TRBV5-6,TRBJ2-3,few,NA,TGTGCCTCTTTCTATTACTCCCTCACTCCAGGTACGCAGTATTTT,CASFYYSLTPGTQYF
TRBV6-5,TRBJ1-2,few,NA,TGTGCCAGCAGTTACTTCATGTCAGGAGGGGAGTATGGCTACACCTTC,CASSYFMSGGEYGYTF
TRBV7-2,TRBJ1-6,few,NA,TGTGCCAGCGGGGGGGGCTGGGATTCACCCCTCCACTTT,CASGGGWDSPLHF
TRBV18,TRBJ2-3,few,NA,TGTGCCAGCTCACCACGGACGGACACCTTAGATACGCAGTATTTT,CASSPRTDTLDTQYF
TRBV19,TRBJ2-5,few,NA,TGTGCCAGTCGATCCCAACAGGGTAATAAAGAGACCCAGTACTTC,CASRSQQGNKETQYF
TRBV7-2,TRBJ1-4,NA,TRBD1,TGTGCCAGCAGCCGGACAGGGGGTTATGAAAAACTGTTTTTT,CASSRTGGYEKLFF
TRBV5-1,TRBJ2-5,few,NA,TGCGCCAGCAGCTCCTACCAGGGCAGTTACCAAGAGACCCAGTACTTC,CASSSYQGSYQETQYF
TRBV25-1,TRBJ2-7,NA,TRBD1,TGTGCCAGCAGTGATGACAGGGGCCCCTACGAGCAGTACTTC,CASSDDRGPYEQYF
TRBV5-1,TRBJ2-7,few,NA,TGCGCCAGCAAACCGGACGGATCGACCTACGAGCAGTACTTC,CASKPDGSTYEQYF
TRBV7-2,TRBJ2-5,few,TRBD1,TGTGCCAGCAGCTTAGTGGGACAGGGAAACCAAGAGACCCAGTACTTC,CASSLVGQGNQETQYF
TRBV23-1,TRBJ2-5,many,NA,TGCGCCAGCCCTCGGGCTCTGGCGAGGGTAGGGGGGGAGACCCAGTACTTC,CASPRALARVGGETQYF
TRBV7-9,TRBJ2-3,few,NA,TGTGCCAGCAGCAACCCAAACACAGATACGCAGTATTTT,CASSNPNTDTQYF
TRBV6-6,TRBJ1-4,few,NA,TGTGCCAGCAGAATCAGTATCGTGTCCGAAAAACTGTTTTTT,CASRISIVSEKLFF
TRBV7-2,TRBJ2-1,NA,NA,TGTGCCAGCATCCCCGGGGGAAGGTTAAATGAGCAGTTCTTC,CASIPGGRLNEQFF
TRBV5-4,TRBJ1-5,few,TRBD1,TGTGCCAGCAGCATTCAGGGGGCGCCGAGCAATCAGCCCCAGCATTTT,CASSIQGAPSNQPQHF
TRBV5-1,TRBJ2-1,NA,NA,TGCGCCAGCAGCTTGGCCGGAAGGGTATATGAGCAGTTCTTC,CASSLAGRVYEQFF
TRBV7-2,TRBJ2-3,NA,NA,TGTGCCAGCAGACCCCCGGGGGCAGATACGCAGTATTTT,CASRPPGADTQYF
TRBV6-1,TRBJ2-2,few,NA,TGTGCCAGCAGTGCCCGGACAGCGAACACCGGGGAGCTGTTTTTT,CASSARTANTGELFF
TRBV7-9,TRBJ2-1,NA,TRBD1,TGTGCCAGCAGCTTAGGGGCAGGGGGACCCTACAATGAGCAGTTCTTC,CASSLGAGGPYNEQFF
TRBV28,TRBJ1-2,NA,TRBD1,TGTGCCAGCAGAACGACAGGGCATGGCTACACCTTC,CASRTTGHGYTF
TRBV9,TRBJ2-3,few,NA,TGTGCCAGCAGCGTAGGTCTGGGATCAGATACGCAGTATTTT,CASSVGLGSDTQYF
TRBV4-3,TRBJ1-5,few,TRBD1,TGCGCCAGCAGCCTGGACAGGGCCGACAATCAGCCCCAGCATTTT,CASSLDRADNQPQHF
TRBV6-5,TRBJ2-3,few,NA,TGTGCCAGCAGTTACTCATCTACCGGGGCGGGTACGCAGTATTTT,CASSYSSTGAGTQYF
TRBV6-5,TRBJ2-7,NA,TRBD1,TGTGCCAGCAGCTCGGGACAGGGGAAGCCCGAGCAGTACTTC,CASSSGQGKPEQYF
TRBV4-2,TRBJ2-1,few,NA,TGTGCCAGCAGCCAAGGTACTCCGGGGGATGAGCAGTTCTTC,CASSQGTPGDEQFF
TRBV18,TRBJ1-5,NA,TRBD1,TGTGCCAGCTCACCCTCGACAGGGAGTCTTCAGCCCCAGCATTTT,CASSPSTGSLQPQHF
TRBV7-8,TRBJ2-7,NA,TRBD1,TGTGCCAGCAGCTTAGTGGGACAGGGGGCCGCCGAGCAGTACTTC,CASSLVGQGAAEQYF
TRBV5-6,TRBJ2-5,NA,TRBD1,TGTGCCAGCAGCGGAACCGGGACAGGGGTCCAAGAGACCCAGTACTTC,CASSGTGTGVQETQYF
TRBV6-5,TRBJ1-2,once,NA,TGTCCCAGCAGTTCCGGGGCTGAAAATGGCTACACCTTC,CPSSSGAENGYTF
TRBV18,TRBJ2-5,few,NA,TGTGCCAGCTCACCAGACCAAGAGACCCAGTACTTC,CASSPDQETQYF
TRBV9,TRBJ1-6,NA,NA,TGTGCCAGCAGCGTTCTGGGGGAAAATTCACCCCTCCACTTT,CASSVLGENSPLHF
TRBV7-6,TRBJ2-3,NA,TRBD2,TGTGCCAGCACCTGGGGGGGTAGCACAGATACGCAGTATTTT,CASTWGGSTDTQYF
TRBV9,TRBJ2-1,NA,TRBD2,TGTGCCAGCAGCTCCCCATCCGGGGGGATCTCCTACAATGAGCAGTTCTTC,CASSSPSGGISYNEQFF
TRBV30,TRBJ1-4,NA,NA,TGTGCCTGGAGTGTCGGGGGCATCGTTGAAAAACTGTTTTTT,CAWSVGGIVEKLFF
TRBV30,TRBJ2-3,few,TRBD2,TGTGCCTCTATCGGACGGGCGGGGGGGCATACGCAGTATTTT,CASIGRAGGHTQYF
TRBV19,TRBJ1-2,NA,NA,TGTGCCAGTAGACAGGAGGGGGAGAACTATGGCTACACCTTC,CASRQEGENYGYTF
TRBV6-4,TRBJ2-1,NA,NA,TGTGCTGTCTGGGGGAATGAGCAGTTCTTC,CAVWGNEQFF